Following are 27 T cell receptor beta chains from one sample sequenced in a study of response to subunit inactivated influenza vaccine (dated by TCRdb to the late 2010s). Library method: RT-PCR. These reads were obtained on an Illumina HiSeq 2500. TCRdb reran the public reads through fastp at Q25 and MiXCR, keeping productive beta chains. When rows share a CDR3 protein, they turn into one entry using the most common DNA and genes. Recorded for this sample are approximately 250,000 distinct CDR3 sequences; roughly an eighth of them occurred a single time. The ten top clones hold under 10% of the sample. The sample here was non-naive T cells sorted from PBMCs, taken about 14 days before vaccination. The cell subset or site label corresponds to: memory T cell fraction. All receptors derive from a man aged 50-60 years who received an inactivated influenza vaccine. Donor details come from another sample of the same person, matched by shared clones.

This clonotype occurred many times. The rearrangement joins TRBV12-3 or TRBV12-4 to TRBJ2-1, with 8 positions matching TRBD1. The junction had 6 bases not matched to a gene; V was cut back by 11 bases and J by 6 bases. The CDR3 is 12 residues long. CDR3 sequence (DNA): TGTGCCTGGGGGACAGGTTTCAATGAGCAGTTCTTC. Translation gives CAWGTGFNEQFF.

This chain joins TRBV20-1 and TRBJ1-6; D ambiguous. This CDR3 contains 17 residues. The ends were cut back, 3 bases at V and 0 bases at J, with 15 bases in the middle. Germline CDR1 and CDR2: DFQATT and SNEGSKA (reference sequence). The CDR3 bases are TGCAGTGCTAGGGAGGGTTTTACAATCTCCTATAATTCACCCCTCCACTTT. It codes for CSAREGFTISYNSPLHF.

This clonotype was seen many times. This chain connects TRBV12-3 or TRBV12-4 to TRBJ2-3, with 8 bases matching TRBD2. The CDR3 sequence is 14 residues long. V was clipped by 7 bases and J by 7 bases; unmatched bases: 10. The CDR3 coding sequence is TGTGCCAGCACGGGGGGGACTAGGACTCATACGCAGTATTTT. It specifies CASTGGTRTHTQYF.

V is TRBV28 and J is TRBJ2-7; D possibly corresponds to TRBD1 (6 bases). Germline CDR1 reads MDHEN; CDR2 reads SYDVKM. V lost 1 base, J lost 3 bases, and 10 bases lay in between. This CDR3 contains 14 residues. CDR3 amino acids: CASSLSGQIYEQYF. The CDR3 coding sequence is TGTGCCAGCAGTTTATCAGGACAGATCTACGAGCAGTACTTC. The whole variable domain, filled in from reference TRBV28 and TRBJ2-7, reads DVKVTQSSRYLVKRTGEKVFLECVQDMDHENMFWYRQDPGLGLRLIYFSYDVKMKEKGDIPEGYSVSREKKERFSLILESASTNQTSMYLCASSLSGQIYEQYFGPGTRLTVT.

The chain links TRBV19 to TRBJ2-1; D gene uncertain. The germline CDR1 and CDR2 sequences are LNHDA and SQIVND (reference sequence). Trimming took 3 bases from V and 9 from J, leaving 12 bases between them. This CDR3 is built from 13 residues. This CDR3 is CASSIIPYPEQFF. As DNA, the CDR3 is TGTGCCAGTAGTATCATCCCATACCCTGAGCAGTTCTTC.

This clonotype was recorded many times. The chain uses TRBV10-3 and TRBJ2-1; D is possibly TRBD2 (6 bases). This CDR3 is 16 amino acids long. The V end was cut by 2 bases, the J end by 1 base, with 12 bases between. The germline gives CDR1 ENHRY, CDR2 SYGVKD. CDR3 DNA sequence: TGTGCCATCAGTGAGCCGACGGGACTGTCCTACAATGAGCAGTTCTTC. The encoded protein is CAISEPTGLSYNEQFF.

This clonotype was counted ten times or more. J is TRBJ2-3 and V is TRBV4-3; 9 nucleotides align to TRBD2. Germline V gives CDR1 LGHNA, CDR2 YSLEER. V dropped 0 bases and J dropped 5; count of bases not matched to a gene: 12. The CDR3 length is 18 residues. The CDR3 bases are TGCGCCAGCAGCCAAGATTTGGGACTAGCACGGATTCGAGATACGCAGTATTTT. Protein product: CASSQDLGLARIRDTQYF.

The chain recombines TRBV20-1 with TRBJ1-5, with 7 bases that match TRBD1. The CDR3 loop spans 18 amino acids. V trimming: 2 bases; J trimming: 1 base; junction bases outside the gene matches: 14. In germline, CDR1 is DFQATT, CDR2 SNEGSKA (reference sequence). The CDR3 region is CSARPPGGAIRSNQPQHF. CDR3 in DNA: TGCAGTGCTAGACCCCCAGGGGGGGCTATTAGAAGCAATCAGCCCCAGCATTTT.

This clonotype was seen a few times. The genes are TRBV3-1 and TRBJ2-3; the match to TRBD2 covers 9 bases. J lost 4 bases, V lost 8 bases, and 10 bases had no gene match. There are 15 residues in the CDR3. Germline-derived CDR1 and CDR2 are LGHDT and YNNKEL (reference sequence). The CDR3 DNA reads as TGTGCCAGCCGAGGGGGGACTAGCATTTCAGATACGCAGTATTTT. This translates into CASRGGTSISDTQYF.

This clonotype was seen more than once but under ten times. A single base separates this from a much larger clone, so it may be a read error. The V call is TRBV5-1, the J call TRBJ1-1; the D gene is possibly TRBD1 (6 bases). Germline V gene lookup returns CDR1 SGHRS and CDR2 YFSETQ. This CDR3 has 14 residues. Trimming took 1 base from V and 5 from J, leaving 12 bases between them. The CDR3 region has the DNA TGCGCCAGCAGCTTGCCCCCGGGGGCAACTGAAGCTTTCTTT. It codes for CASSLPPGATEAFF.

V gene TRBV3-1 combines with J gene TRBJ2-7; TRBD1 matches at 12 bases. The CDR3 length is 14 residues. The germline CDR1 and CDR2 sequences are LGHDT and YNNKEL (reference sequence). V shed 1 base, J shed 7 bases, and the junction held 2 bases outside the gene matches. CDR3 coding DNA: TGTGCCAGCAGCCAAGGGGACAGGGGGCGAGAGCAGTACTTC. Its translation is CASSQGDRGREQYF.

This clonotype was seen a few times. V and J are TRBV20-1 and TRBJ2-1; D is unresolved. Between the trimmed V and J ends, which lost 6 bases and 1 base, there was a span of 10 bases. The CDR3 covers 13 residues. Germline loops: CDR1 DFQATT, CDR2 SNEGSKA (reference sequence). The CDR3 loop is CSARTASYNEQFF. As DNA, the CDR3 is TGCAGTGCCCGGACGGCTTCCTACAATGAGCAGTTCTTC.

V and J are TRBV4-1 and TRBJ2-3; 9 bases match TRBD2. The junction had 10 bases not matched to a gene; V was cut back by 2 bases and J by 1 base. Germline CDR1 is MGHRA and CDR2 is YSYEKL. There are 18 residues in the CDR3. CDR3 in amino acids: CASSQWASGAGGTDTQYF. DNA for the CDR3: TGCGCCAGCAGCCAATGGGCTAGCGGGGCGGGCGGCACAGATACGCAGTATTTT.

The chain uses TRBV30 and TRBJ1-2; TRBD1 agrees at 7 bases. The J segment lost 6 bases and the V segment lost 8 bases, leaving 12 bases of the junction unmatched. This CDR3 region has 13 residues. Germline CDR1 is GTSNPN and CDR2 is SVGIG (reference sequence). The CDR3 spells CAGQPGGRNGYTF. In nucleotides, the CDR3 is TGTGCCGGCCAACCAGGGGGGCGTAATGGCTACACCTTC.

This rearrangement joins TRBV5-1 to TRBJ2-7; 9 bases fit TRBD1. After removal of 4 bases from V and 0 bases from J, the junction contained 11 bases not matched to a gene. CDR1 SGHRS and CDR2 YFSETQ come from the germline V gene. The CDR3 covers 17 residues. CDR3 sequence: CASSHREQGASSYEQYF. The CDR3 nucleotides read TGCGCCAGCAGCCACCGAGAACAGGGGGCGTCCTCCTACGAGCAGTACTTC. The full variable domain, in which reference TRBV5-1 and TRBJ2-7 provide the parts outside the CDR3, is KAGVTQTPRYLIKTRGQQVTLSCSPISGHRSVSWYQQTPGQGLQFLFEYFSETQRNKGNFPGRFSGRQFSNSRSEMNVSTLELGDSALYLCASSHREQGASSYEQYFGPGTRLTVT.

This clonotype was counted between two and nine times. The gene calls are TRBV20-1 and TRBJ2-3; the match to TRBD2 covers 12 bases. CDR3 size: 16 residues. In germline, CDR1 is DFQATT, CDR2 SNEGSKA (reference sequence). The trim removed 1 base at V and 1 base at J, leaving 3 bases unmatched. CDR3 amino acids: CSARGSSGRGTDTQYF. CDR3 sequence (DNA): TGCAGTGCTAGAGGATCTAGCGGGAGGGGCACAGATACGCAGTATTTT.

This clonotype was counted at least ten times. This CDR3 reads CASSSNRAGTETQYF. The CDR3 DNA sequence: TGTGCCAGCAGTTCCAACAGAGCGGGAACAGAGACCCAGTACTTC. The chain uses TRBV12-3 or TRBV12-4 and TRBJ2-5, with 7 bases matching TRBD2. The CDR3 sequence is 15 residues long. The V segment lost 4 bases and the J segment 4 bases; nucleotides outside the gene matches: 9.

The genes are TRBV6-1 and TRBJ2-1, with TRBD2 identical over 9 bases. The CDR3 extends over 16 amino acids. CDR1 MNHNS and CDR2 SASEGT come from the germline V gene. V dropped 6 bases and J dropped 8; count of bases not matched to a gene: 14. CDR3 DNA: TGTGCCAGCAGCCCCGGGGTAGCGGGAGTTAGACATGAGCAGTTCTTC. Encoded protein: CASSPGVAGVRHEQFF.

This clonotype was detected a few times. The chain couples TRBV9 to TRBJ2-3; 13 positions match TRBD2. With V trimmed by 2 bases and J by 3 bases, 3 bases remained unmatched. Germline-derived CDR1 and CDR2 are SGDLS and YYNGEE. The CDR3 is made up of 16 amino acids. The CDR3 spells CASSVGLAGVTDTQYF. Written as DNA, the CDR3 is TGTGCCAGCAGCGTTGGACTAGCGGGAGTAACAGATACGCAGTATTTT.

This clonotype has just a few counts. The rearrangement joins TRBV10-3 to TRBJ1-2; 10 nucleotides match TRBD1. CDR3 length equals 14 residues. V lost 3 bases, J lost 6 bases, and 4 bases stayed unmatched. Germline V lookup: CDR1 ENHRY, CDR2 SYGVKD. The CDR3 loop reads CAISDTTGGNGYTF. In nucleotides, the CDR3 is TGTGCCATCAGTGATACGACAGGGGGCAATGGCTACACCTTC.

The chain carries TRBV5-1 and TRBJ1-1; D gene unclear. The V end lost 4 bases, the J end lost 0 bases, and 7 bases lay between the germline ends. CDR1 SGHRS and CDR2 YFSETQ come from the germline V gene. The CDR3 spans 13 residues. CDR3 in amino acids: CASSAQMNTEAFF. The CDR3 bases are TGCGCCAGCAGCGCCCAGATGAACACTGAAGCTTTCTTT.

This sequence joins TRBV14 and TRBJ2-2; D not resolved. Germline V gene sequence: CDR1 SGHDN, CDR2 FVKESK. This CDR3 is built from 10 residues. Trimming shortened V by 9 bases and J by 7 bases, and 6 bases separated the two germline ends. The CDR3 DNA is TGTGCCAGGATTGACGGGGAGCTGTTTTTT. Translation: CARIDGELFF. Full variable domain (outside the CDR3, taken from reference TRBV14 and TRBJ2-2): EAGVTQFPSHSVIEKGQTVTLRCDPISGHDNLYWYRRVMGKEIKFLLHFVKESKQDESGMPNNRFLAERTGGTYSTLKVQPAELEDSGVYFCARIDGELFFGEGSRLTVL.

This clonotype was observed a few times. The chain links TRBV3-1 to TRBJ2-4; TRBD2 matches at 12 bases. Germline values: CDR1 LGHDT, CDR2 YNNKEL (reference sequence). V was pared by 5 bases and J by 1 base, with 6 bases of the junction left unmatched. This CDR3 is 17 amino acids long. CDR3 sequence: CASSGRGLAGAKNIQYF. The CDR3 DNA reads as TGTGCCAGCAGCGGACGGGGACTAGCGGGTGCCAAAAACATTCAGTACTTC.

This clonotype showed up just a few times. The genes are TRBV5-1 and TRBJ2-1, with 8 bases that match TRBD1. The junction had 10 bases not matched to a gene; V was cut back by 2 bases and J by 6 bases. The germline V gene encodes CDR1 SGHRS and CDR2 YFSETQ. This CDR3 spans 16 amino acids. The CDR3 sequence is CASSLTSQGAGNEQFF. The CDR3 region has the DNA TGCGCCAGCAGCTTAACTTCTCAGGGGGCGGGCAATGAGCAGTTCTTC.

The J gene is TRBJ2-2, the V gene TRBV27; 9 nucleotides agree with TRBD1. The CDR3 is 15 residues long. CDR1 and CDR2 (germline): MNHEY, SMNVEV (reference sequence). The V segment lost 6 bases and the J segment 6 bases; nucleotides outside the gene matches: 8. DNA of the CDR3: TGTGCCAGCAGACCCGGGACAGGGTTTCCCGGGGAGCTGTTTTTT. Residues: CASRPGTGFPGELFF.

There are many counts of this clonotype. A read error may produce the germline difference seen at one junction end. V usage is TRBV7-7 and J usage is TRBJ2-5, with 8 bases fitting TRBD2. The CDR3 has 14 amino acids. CDR1 and CDR2 from the germline V gene are SSHAT and FNYEAQ (reference sequence). The CDR3 DNA reads as TGTGCTAGCAGCTTTAGCGGGGCCGTAGAGACCCAGTACTTC. Protein: CASSFSGAVETQYF.

This clonotype has just a few counts. The chain is built from TRBV16 and TRBJ1-6, with a tentative D call TRBD1 (6 bases). CDR3 length equals 15 residues. V was pared by 0 bases and J by 6 bases, with 9 bases between. The germline CDR1 and CDR2 sequences are KGHSY and FQNENV. In nucleotides, the CDR3 is TGTGCCAGCAGCCAATCGGGGGCGCGTAATTCACCCCTCCACTTT. Its protein is CASSQSGARNSPLHF.